Each of the 24 T cell receptor beta chains below was sequenced from the same sample in a study of blood T cell repertoires in COVID-19. Profiled with immunoSEQ multiplex PCR; TCRdb holds only in-frame clones, not every one. The repertoire holds around 70,000 clones, with 78% as singletons. Sequenced: peripheral blood. These receptor sequences come from a human donor in a cohort sampled during active COVID-19.

This chain joins TRBV11-2 and TRBJ1-3; maybe TRBD1 (5 bases). Germline V gene sequence: CDR1 SGHAT, CDR2 FQNNGV. V gave up 3 bases and J gave up 1 base, with 16 bases separating them. The CDR3 is 17 amino acids. The CDR3 here is CASSFSSTVLSGNTIYF. CDR3 sequence (DNA): TGTGCCAGCAGCTTCTCTTCGACAGTCCTTTCTGGAAACACCATATATTTT.

This chain uses TRBV20-1 with TRBJ2-3; 16 bases are a match to TRBD2. This CDR3 is built from 14 residues. Trimming cost V 3 bases and J 14 bases; bases outside gene matches: 8. Looked up from germline, CDR1 is DFQATT and CDR2 is SNEGSKA (reference sequence). The CDR3 nucleotides read TGCAGTGCTAGTACCGGGACTAGCGGGAGGGAGGGGTATTTT. Its translation is CSASTGTSGREGYF.

This chain links TRBV7-9 with TRBJ2-7; maybe TRBD1 (5 bases). Per germline, CDR1 SEHNR and CDR2 FQNEAQ (reference sequence). Deletions cut 5 bases from V and 7 bases from J, with 15 bases between. The CDR3 consists of 13 residues. CDR3 sequence reads: CASSGAQAGEQYF. The CDR3 DNA reads as TGTGCCAGCAGCGGGGCGCAGGCTGGGGAGCAGTACTTC.

This clone has just a few counts. J is TRBJ2-2 and V is TRBV6-2 or TRBV6-3; possibly TRBD2 for D (5 bases). The V end was cut by 2 bases, the J end by 1 base, with 11 bases between. The germline gives CDR1 MNHEY, CDR2 SVGEGT. This CDR3 comprises 16 residues. The CDR3: CASSYGPSQNTGELFF. CDR3 nucleotides: TGTGCCAGCAGTTACGGTCCTAGCCAGAACACCGGGGAGCTGTTTTTT.

The chain employs TRBV18 and TRBJ2-5, with D possibly TRBD2 on 6 matching bases. The V gene lost 6 bases and the J gene lost 2 bases, with 10 bases spanning the gap. The CDR3 is 13 amino acids. CDR1 and CDR2 from the germline V gene are KGHSH and LQKENI. CDR3 in amino acids: CASSGTPQETQYF. In nucleotides, the CDR3 is TGTGCCAGCTCCGGGACTCCGCAAGAGACCCAGTACTTC.

The DNA of the CDR3 is TGTGCCAGCAGCTTGGCTAGCGGATATCTCACAGATACGCAGTATTTT. Amino acid sequence: CASSLASGYLTDTQYF. The chain employs TRBV5-4 and TRBJ2-3, with 7 bases fitting TRBD2. This CDR3 spans 16 amino acids. The germline V gene encodes CDR1 SGHNT and CDR2 YYREEE (reference sequence). J gave up 2 bases and V 0 bases, and 6 bases lay outside the gene matches.

V is TRBV7-9 and J is TRBJ2-7, with 7 bases matching TRBD1. The length of the CDR3 is 16 residues. V lost 1 base, J lost 0 bases, and 6 bases stayed unmatched. The V gene's germline CDR1 is SEHNR and CDR2 FQNEAQ (reference sequence). The CDR3 coding sequence is TGTGCCAGCAGCTTAGAGGAGACAGGGAGCTCCTACGAGCAGTACTTC. It yields the protein CASSLEETGSSYEQYF.

Notes on this clone: Germline is not matched at one junction end, which may reflect a read error. V and J are TRBV7-7 and TRBJ2-7; 10 nucleotides match TRBD1. The CDR3 sequence is 20 residues long. The germline gives CDR1 SSHAT, CDR2 FNYEAQ (reference sequence). This chain's CDR3 is CASSLRNYRIRDRGSYEQYF. In DNA form, the CDR3 reads TGTGCTAGCAGCTTACGAAACTATAGAATTAGGGACAGGGGTTCCTACGAGCAGTACTTC.

The rearrangement links TRBV19 to TRBJ2-2, with 8 bases aligning to TRBD1. Per the germline V gene, CDR1 is LNHDA and CDR2 is SQIVND (reference sequence). Trimming removed 6 bases from V and 3 bases from J; junction bases left unmatched: 9. The CDR3 is 16 residues long. The CDR3 is CASSRTGPRDTGELFF. The CDR3 nucleotides are TGTGCCAGTAGCCGGACAGGGCCAAGGGACACCGGGGAGCTGTTTTTT.

At least ten counts were recorded for this clone. The chain employs TRBV27 and TRBJ1-4, with a tentative D call TRBD1 (6 bases). Trimming left V 6 bases short and J 0 bases short, with 14 bases between. From germline, CDR1 is MNHEY and CDR2 SMNVEV (reference sequence). This CDR3 is 16 amino acids long. This chain's CDR3 is CASRLTSGATNEKLFF. Written as DNA, the CDR3 is TGTGCCAGCAGATTAACCTCAGGGGCAACTAATGAAAAACTGTTTTTT.

This chain uses TRBV14 with TRBJ2-7, with TRBD2 matching 14 bases. The germline V gene encodes CDR1 SGHDN and CDR2 FVKESK. Trimming took 0 bases from V and 2 from J; bases not matched to a gene: 18. CDR3 size: 22 residues. Written as DNA, the CDR3 is TGTGCCAGCAGCCAAGAACCCCCGCCGGGACTAGCGGGGGACCGACCCCCCTACGAGCAGTACTTC. This encodes CASSQEPPPGLAGDRPPYEQYF.

V and J are TRBV5-1 and TRBJ1-1; TRBD1 aligns across 9 bases. Germline assignment: CDR1 SGHRS and CDR2 YFSETQ. The CDR3 runs 14 residues. Trimming at V came to 4 bases and at J to 2 bases, leaving 3 bases not matched to a gene. The chain's CDR3 is CASSVQGANTEAFF. As DNA, the CDR3 is TGCGCCAGCAGCGTACAGGGGGCAAACACTGAAGCTTTCTTT.

The rearrangement uses TRBV7-2 and TRBJ2-3; 8 bases line up with TRBD2. The CDR3 contains 16 residues. CDR1 is SGHTA and CDR2 is FQGNSA in the germline V gene. V lost 0 bases to trimming and J lost 4 bases; unmatched junction nucleotides: 6. The CDR3 is CASSLATTGGADTQYF. The CDR3 DNA reads TGTGCCAGCAGCTTAGCGACGACGGGAGGGGCAGATACGCAGTATTTT.

The chain uses TRBV5-4 and TRBJ1-2; 8 bases agree with TRBD1. V was clipped by 0 bases and J by 4 bases; unmatched bases: 2. Germline-derived CDR1 and CDR2 are SGHNT and YYREEE (reference sequence). The CDR3 runs to 14 residues. CDR3 in amino acids: CASSLGQGTYGYTF. The CDR3 nucleotides are TGTGCCAGCAGCTTGGGACAGGGGACCTATGGCTACACCTTC.

The chain employs TRBV11-2 and TRBJ1-6; 9 bases align to TRBD1. The CDR3 has 18 amino acids. V lost 2 bases and J lost 9; bases outside the gene matches: 14. Germline CDR1 reads SGHAT; CDR2 reads FQNNGV. The CDR3 DNA is TGTGCCAGCAGCTTAAGCCCTGGGACGGGGACAGGGTCTTCACCCCTCCACTTT. Translating it yields CASSLSPGTGTGSSPLHF.

Only one count was recorded for this clone. J is TRBJ2-7 and V is TRBV4-1; no firm D call. This CDR3 has 16 residues. CDR1 MGHRA and CDR2 YSYEKL come from the germline V gene. V lost 0 bases and J 3 bases, leaving 15 bases between the germline ends. CDR3 coding DNA: TGCGCCAGCAGCCAAGATAGTACCGCTAAATACTACGAGCAGTACTTC. Its translation is CASSQDSTAKYYEQYF.

The V call is TRBV19, the J call TRBJ2-4; the D gene is possibly TRBD2 (6 bases). This CDR3 has 15 amino acids. Germline-derived CDR1 and CDR2 are LNHDA and SQIVND (reference sequence). Between the trimmed V and J ends, which lost 5 bases and 0 bases, there was a span of 11 bases. In DNA, the CDR3 is TGTGCCAGTAGTTCACTAGCCCTAGCCAAAAACATTCAGTACTTC. Amino acids: CASSSLALAKNIQYF.

The chain has TRBV4-2 and TRBJ2-5; possibly TRBD1 for D (6 bases). With 0 bases removed from V and 5 bases from J, the gap between germline ends came to 10 bases. Germline values: CDR1 LGHNA, CDR2 YNFKEQ. The CDR3 is 14 amino acids. The CDR3 nucleotides are TGTGCCAGCAGCCAAGAAACAGGGCTTGAGACCCAGTACTTC. This gives the protein CASSQETGLETQYF.

This clone has a handful of counts. The rearrangement uses TRBV5-4 and TRBJ2-1; D remains unclear. Trimming took off 3 bases at V and 2 bases at J, with 15 bases between the two ends. The CDR3 extends over 16 amino acids. CDR1 is SGHNT and CDR2 is YYREEE in the germline V gene (reference sequence). The CDR3 bases are TGTGCCAGCAGCTCCCAACGGATCGAGGCCTACAATGAGCAGTTCTTC. Its protein product is CASSSQRIEAYNEQFF. The whole variable domain, remainder taken from reference TRBV5-4 and TRBJ2-1, is ETGVTQSPTHLIKTRGQQVTLRCSSQSGHNTVSWYQQALGQGPQFIFQYYREEENGRGNFPPRFSGLQFPNYSSELNVNALELDDSALYLCASSSQRIEAYNEQFFGPGTRLTVL.

This rearrangement joins TRBV4-1 to TRBJ1-2; D perhaps matches TRBD1 (6 bases). Trimming took 4 bases from V and 0 from J, leaving 12 bases between them. Germline V lookup: CDR1 MGHRA, CDR2 YSYEKL. The CDR3 extends over 15 amino acids. Written as DNA, the CDR3 is TGCGCCAGCAGCCCCGACAGGTTTCCTAACTATGGCTACACCTTC. It translates to CASSPDRFPNYGYTF.

The V gene is TRBV18, the J gene TRBJ1-1; D call uncertain. V lost 3 bases and J lost 5, with 19 bases in between. CDR3 length: 16 amino acids. The V gene's germline CDR1 is KGHSH and CDR2 LQKENI. CDR3 amino acids: CASSPRPVGMGTEAFF. The CDR3 DNA follows: TGTGCCAGCTCACCCAGACCAGTCGGGATGGGGACTGAAGCTTTCTTT.

This clone was counted between two and nine times. J is TRBJ2-7 and V is TRBV7-9; a weak D match, TRBD2 (6 bases). Looked up from germline, CDR1 is SEHNR and CDR2 is FQNEAQ (reference sequence). This CDR3 has 14 residues. V shed 0 bases and J shed 4 bases, with 10 bases lying between them. CDR3 residues: CASSLAVGGYEQYF. As DNA, the CDR3 is TGTGCCAGCAGCTTAGCTGTGGGAGGATACGAGCAGTACTTC. The complete variable domain, with remaining parts taken from reference TRBV7-9 and TRBJ2-7, reads DTGVSQNPRHKITKRGQNVTFRCDPISEHNRLYWYRQTLGQGPEFLTYFQNEAQLEKSRLLSDRFSAERPKGSFSTLEIQRTEQGDSAMYLCASSLAVGGYEQYFGPGTRLTVT.

This chain connects TRBV11-2 to TRBJ1-2, with D possibly being TRBD1 (5 bases). CDR1 is SGHAT and CDR2 is FQNNGV in the germline V gene. CDR3 length equals 13 residues. V lost 1 base to trimming and J lost 6 bases, with 9 bases between them. The CDR3 region has the DNA TGTGCCAGCAGCTTAGGCAGGGTCGATGGCTACACCTTC. Translation: CASSLGRVDGYTF.

The genes are TRBV5-1 and TRBJ1-5; weak D call: TRBD1 (6 bases). Between the trimmed V and J ends, which lost 4 bases and 7 bases, there was a span of 18 bases. The CDR3 is made up of 15 amino acids. Germline V gene lookup returns CDR1 SGHRS and CDR2 YFSETQ. CDR3 nucleotide sequence: TGCGCCAGCAGCCCGCTGACAGGACCCGAGCAGCCCCAGCATTTT. Protein product: CASSPLTGPEQPQHF.